The text below deals with one T cell receptor (beta chain). Its antigen is as yet unknown. Libraries were prepared by immunoSEQ multiplex PCR; TCRdb keeps only in-frame clonotypes and omits some of them. The sample gives 2 million to 2.5 million clones, about 93% of which show up once; roughly 1.8% is in the top ten. The CDR3 extends over 17 amino acids. Per germline, CDR1 MNHEY and CDR2 SMNVEV (reference sequence). The V and J ends lost 3 bases and 5 bases, in that order; junction bases with no gene match: 15. The sample originates from a study of shared clonotypes between healthy human individuals. Findings and limits, study-wide: Even with large depth, rarefaction showed that sorted-subset sequencing was incomplete.

CD8 cells regarded as naive lacked CD45RO, were positively chosen for CCR7, and omitted terminally differentiated effector memory CD45RA+ cells. Nashville, Tennessee was home to all donors, who were Caucasian adults. This chain joins TRBV27 and TRBJ1-2; 7 bases map to TRBD1. What was sequenced was naive CD8+ T cells from PBMCs. This TCR was recovered from a man between 18 and 29 years old in good health. Some clones in this sample may be carry-over from other donors' samples. The CDR3 here is CASSLKGARSRGYGYTF. CDR3 bases: TGTGCCAGCAGTTTGAAGGGGGCGCGGTCCAGAGGGTATGGCTACACCTTC.